This TCR beta chain was identified in a study of blood T cell repertoires in COVID-19 (TCRdb year 2020). As for the study more broadly: Collaborator samples came from the United States, Italy and Spain and covered acute and convalescent phases of COVID-19. The samples were drawn from the first 160 participants of the ongoing ImmuneRACE study and from 950 to 1,500 subjects provided by 6 global collaborators. A de-identified subject ID, COVID-19 status, age in years and sex were almost always included in the sample metadata. Where available, HLA class I and class II types were obtained from metadata supplied by the sample provider rather than from assay-based typing. The repertoires were released in a freely available public database intended as a resource for research on the immune response to SARS-CoV-2. The prospective study material was composed of cDNA or gDNA derived from T cells, B-cell-depleted T cells, or PBMCs. Deeply sampled blood TCRbeta repertoires from subjects exposed to, actively infected with, or recovered from COVID-19 were included in the dataset.

Overall results and qualifications from the work: The quantity of clinical and demographic metadata differed by source and by participant and was supplied without curation.

From a lookup of the germline V gene, CDR1 and CDR2 are LGHNA and YNFKEQ. The CDR3 covers 18 residues, taking in both the cysteine and the phenylalanine. The sequence is cut down to CDR3 DNA, 54 bases in frame from base 1. The V end gives up 1 base and the J end 1 base, leaving 5 bases in the junction not matched to a gene. Concerning this clone itself: Its antigen specificity is not known. No much larger clone exists at a distance of one base, and base qualities are not known.

The immunoSEQ Assay, a bias-controlled multiplex PCR, was used to amplify TCRbeta CDR3 regions from genomic DNA. On the study's bioinformatics: The number of nucleated cells in each sample was estimated by amplification of reference gene primers within the assay. Sequence reads were collapsed and filtered to measure the absolute abundance of every unique TCRbeta CDR3 rearrangement. For each sample, productive Simpson clonality was calculated as the square root of Simpson's diversity index over productive rearrangements. TCRdb took over this immuneACCESS table, retaining in-frame rearrangements with V and J assigned. Such tables are incomplete; in checked studies, under half of the missing clones stem from an unresolved V gene, and the remainder is unexplained. That table is the source of V, J and clone size, and D and trimming were worked out from the DNA. For this sample the table gives approximately 200,000 clones, of which around 88% were detected only once. The leading ten clones occupy roughly 1.5% of the sample.

Whole blood was collected in K2EDTA tubes by collaborating institutions according to the institutions' own protocols. Collaborator samples were shipped for TCRbeta analysis as frozen whole blood, isolated PBMCs, or DNA extracted from either sample type. The chain is assembled from TRBV4-2 and TRBJ2-2; 11 bases in between match TRBD2. The sequence derives from a man between 18 and 35 years old with active or convalescent COVID-19. Material: peripheral blood. The encoded CDR3 is CASSQGQGLAENTGELFF. DNA sequence: TGTGCCAGCAGCCAAGGCCAGGGACTAGCGGAGAACACCGGGGAGCTGTTTTTT.